The following is a TCR beta chain sequence with its context. In the authors' methods: Amplification from reference gene primers served as the basis for estimated nucleated cell counts. Profiled with immunoSEQ multiplex PCR; TCRdb holds only in-frame clones, not every one. The V and J calls and the clone size are those of that table, but D and trimming were determined from the DNA. The data contain about 120,000 clones, 90% of them singletons. A Seattle source enrolled patients during active infection and followed them longitudinally. The ends lost 5 bases at V and 1 base at J; junction bases unmatched: 10. This CDR3 contains 16 residues. Germline V gene data show CDR1 as LNHDA and CDR2 as SQIVND (reference sequence). The record originates from a study of blood T cell repertoires in COVID-19. Study in general: Collection of acute and convalescent COVID-19 samples took place in the United States, Italy and Spain.

This TCR came from a woman aged 55-70 years with COVID-19, enrolled during active disease. The sample was peripheral blood. V usage is TRBV19 and J usage is TRBJ1-1, with 7 bases matching TRBD1. This chain's CDR3 is CASSARPGQKNTEAFF. The CDR3 DNA follows: TGTGCCAGTAGTGCCCGACCGGGACAGAAGAACACTGAAGCTTTCTTT.